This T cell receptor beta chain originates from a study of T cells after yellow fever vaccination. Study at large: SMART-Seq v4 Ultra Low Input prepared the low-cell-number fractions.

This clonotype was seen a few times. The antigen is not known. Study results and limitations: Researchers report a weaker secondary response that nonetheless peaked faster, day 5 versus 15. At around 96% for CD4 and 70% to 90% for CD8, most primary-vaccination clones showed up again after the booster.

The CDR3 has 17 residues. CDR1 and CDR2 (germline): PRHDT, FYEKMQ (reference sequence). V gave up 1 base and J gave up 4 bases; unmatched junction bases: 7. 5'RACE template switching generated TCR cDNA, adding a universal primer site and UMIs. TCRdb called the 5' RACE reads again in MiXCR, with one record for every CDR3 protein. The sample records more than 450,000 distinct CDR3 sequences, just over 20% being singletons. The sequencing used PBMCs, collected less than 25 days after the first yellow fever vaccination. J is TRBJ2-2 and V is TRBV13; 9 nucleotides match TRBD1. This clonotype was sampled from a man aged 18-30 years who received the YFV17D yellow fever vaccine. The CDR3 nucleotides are TGTGCCAGCAGCTTAGAAGAGGAGACAGGGGGCACCGGGGAGCTGTTTTTT. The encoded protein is CASSLEEETGGTGELFF.